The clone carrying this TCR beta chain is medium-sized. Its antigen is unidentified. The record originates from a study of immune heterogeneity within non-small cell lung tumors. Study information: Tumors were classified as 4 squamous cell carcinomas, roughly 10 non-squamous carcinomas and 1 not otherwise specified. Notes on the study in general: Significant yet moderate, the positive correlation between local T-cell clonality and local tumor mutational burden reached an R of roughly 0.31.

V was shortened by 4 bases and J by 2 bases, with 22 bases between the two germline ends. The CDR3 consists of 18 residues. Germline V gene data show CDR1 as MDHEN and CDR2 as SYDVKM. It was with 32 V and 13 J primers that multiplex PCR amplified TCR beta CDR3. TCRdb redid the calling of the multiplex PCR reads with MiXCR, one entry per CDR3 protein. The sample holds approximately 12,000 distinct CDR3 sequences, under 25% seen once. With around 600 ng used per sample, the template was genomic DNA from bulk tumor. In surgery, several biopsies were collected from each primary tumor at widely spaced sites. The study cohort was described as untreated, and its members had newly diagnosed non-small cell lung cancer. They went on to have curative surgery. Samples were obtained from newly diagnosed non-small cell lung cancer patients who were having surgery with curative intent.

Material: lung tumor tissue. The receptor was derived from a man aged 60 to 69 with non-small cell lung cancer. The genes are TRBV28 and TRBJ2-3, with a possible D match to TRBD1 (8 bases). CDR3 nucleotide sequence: TGTGCCAGCAGTTATAAGGAGACGGGGGGACAGGACACAGATACGCAGTATTTT. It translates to CASSYKETGGQDTDTQYF.